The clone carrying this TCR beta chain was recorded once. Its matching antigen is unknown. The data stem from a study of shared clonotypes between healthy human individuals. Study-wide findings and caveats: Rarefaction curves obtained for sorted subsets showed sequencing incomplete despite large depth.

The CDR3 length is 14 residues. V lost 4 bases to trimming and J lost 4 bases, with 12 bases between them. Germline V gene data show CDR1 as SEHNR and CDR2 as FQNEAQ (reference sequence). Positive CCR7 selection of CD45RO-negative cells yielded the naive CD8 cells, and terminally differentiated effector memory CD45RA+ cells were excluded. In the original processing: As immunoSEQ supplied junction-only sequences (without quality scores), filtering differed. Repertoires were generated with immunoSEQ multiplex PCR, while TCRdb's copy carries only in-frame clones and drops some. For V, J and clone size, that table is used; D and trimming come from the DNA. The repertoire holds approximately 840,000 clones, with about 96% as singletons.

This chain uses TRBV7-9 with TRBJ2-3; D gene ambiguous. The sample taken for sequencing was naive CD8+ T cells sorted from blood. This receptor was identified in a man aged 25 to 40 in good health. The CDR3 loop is CASSSGDFPDTQYF. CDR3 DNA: TGTGCCAGCAGCTCCGGCGACTTCCCAGATACGCAGTATTTT.